This T cell receptor beta chain is drawn from a study of blood T cell repertoires in COVID-19. The overall study: The United States, Italy and Spain were the sources of the acute and convalescent COVID-19 samples. Sources were T cells, B-cell-depleted T cells, or PBMCs; the material itself was cDNA or gDNA.

Here immunoSEQ multiplex PCR was the method, and the copy in TCRdb shows in-frame clones only, minus some. The profile shows about 47,000 clones, around 81% of them singletons. Germline loops: CDR1 LNHDA, CDR2 SQIVND (reference sequence). This CDR3 contains 13 residues. The V end lost 7 bases, the J end lost 3 bases, and 12 bases lay between the germline ends. The sequencing input was peripheral blood. The chain joins TRBV19 to TRBJ1-2; tentative D call: TRBD1 (5 bases). The sequence came from a man in his 70s with active COVID-19. The CDR3 spells CASTSTGHYGYTF. DNA for the CDR3: TGTGCCAGTACCTCCACAGGACACTATGGCTACACCTTC.